The T cell receptor beta chain under discussion was sequenced for a study of blood T cell repertoires in COVID-19. Generated by immunoSEQ multiplex PCR, the TCRdb table keeps only in-frame clones and is missing some. The table lists about 65,000 clones, around nine tenths of them singletons. The source is a man between 60 and 70 years old with acute or convalescent COVID-19. The material sequenced was peripheral blood.

CDR3 sequence reads: CAFTGTVIEAFF. DNA for the CDR3: TGTGCCTTTACCGGGACAGTCATTGAAGCTTTCTTT. The chain combines TRBV30 with TRBJ1-1, with 7 bases aligning to TRBD1. Germline V gives CDR1 GTSNPN, CDR2 SVGIG (reference sequence). The CDR3 is made up of 12 amino acids. V lost 7 bases, J lost 7 bases, and 9 bases stayed unmatched.